This TCR beta chain was recorded in a study of blood T cells in healthy people across ages. Each donor was a healthy Caucasian individual from Russia, aged roughly 6 to 100. For every donor, a draw yielded about 10 milliliters of peripheral blood. As concerns this clonotype: One end of the junction varies from germline; a read error may be responsible.

Combining a sample-barcoded 5' primer with a J-beta primer mix, a second PCR ran for 7 to 11 cycles. The template-switch adaptor was a 5' adaptor with 12 random nucleotides. It tagged each cDNA molecule. At least 3 million CDR3-containing paired-end reads were obtained per sample. MiXCR was run by TCRdb on the 5' RACE reads, yielding one entry per CDR3 protein. This sample has about a million distinct CDR3 sequences, with roughly 51% found just once. In germline, CDR1 is SGHTA, CDR2 FQGNSA. CDR3 length: 14 amino acids. This chain uses TRBV7-2 with TRBJ2-2; perhaps TRBD1 as D (5 bases). This clonotype was obtained from a woman aged 55-70 years in good health. Sequencing was done on a sample of blood. In nucleotides, the CDR3 is TGTGCCAGCAGCCAGAAACAGGACACCAGGGAGCTGTTTTTT. This translates into CASSQKQDTRELFF.